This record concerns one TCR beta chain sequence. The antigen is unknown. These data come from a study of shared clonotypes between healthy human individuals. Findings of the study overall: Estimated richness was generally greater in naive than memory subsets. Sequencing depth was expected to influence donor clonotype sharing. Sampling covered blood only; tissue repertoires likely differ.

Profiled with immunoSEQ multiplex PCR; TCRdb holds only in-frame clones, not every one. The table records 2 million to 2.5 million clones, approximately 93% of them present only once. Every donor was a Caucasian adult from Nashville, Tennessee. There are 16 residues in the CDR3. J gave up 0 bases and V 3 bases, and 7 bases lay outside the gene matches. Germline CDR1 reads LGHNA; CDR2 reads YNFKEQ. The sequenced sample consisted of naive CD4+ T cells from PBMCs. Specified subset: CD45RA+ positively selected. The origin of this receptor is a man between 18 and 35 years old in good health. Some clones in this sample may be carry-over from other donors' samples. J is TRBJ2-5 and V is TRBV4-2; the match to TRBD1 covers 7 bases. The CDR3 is CASSQDDRVYQETQYF. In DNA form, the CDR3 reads TGTGCCAGCAGCCAGGATGACAGGGTTTACCAAGAGACCCAGTACTTC.